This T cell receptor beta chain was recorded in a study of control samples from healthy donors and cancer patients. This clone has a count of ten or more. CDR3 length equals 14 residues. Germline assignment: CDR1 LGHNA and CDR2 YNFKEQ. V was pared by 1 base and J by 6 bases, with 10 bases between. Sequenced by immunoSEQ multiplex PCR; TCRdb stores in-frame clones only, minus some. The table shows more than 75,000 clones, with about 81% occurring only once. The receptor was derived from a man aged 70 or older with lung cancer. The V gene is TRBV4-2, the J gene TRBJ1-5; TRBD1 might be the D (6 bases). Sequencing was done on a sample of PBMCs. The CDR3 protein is CASSQAGDGQPQHF. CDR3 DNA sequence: TGTGCCAGCAGCCAAGCAGGGGACGGTCAGCCCCAGCATTTT.